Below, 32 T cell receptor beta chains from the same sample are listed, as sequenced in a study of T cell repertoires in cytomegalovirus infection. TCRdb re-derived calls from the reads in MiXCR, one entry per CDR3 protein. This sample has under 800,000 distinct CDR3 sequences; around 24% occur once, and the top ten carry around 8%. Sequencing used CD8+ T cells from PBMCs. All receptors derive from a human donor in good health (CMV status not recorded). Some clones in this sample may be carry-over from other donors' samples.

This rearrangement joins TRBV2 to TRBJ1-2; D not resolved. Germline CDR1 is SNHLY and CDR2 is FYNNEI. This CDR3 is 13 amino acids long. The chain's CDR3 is CAAEGRPNYGYTF. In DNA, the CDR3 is TGTGCGGCGGAGGGTCGTCCTAACTATGGCTACACCTTC.

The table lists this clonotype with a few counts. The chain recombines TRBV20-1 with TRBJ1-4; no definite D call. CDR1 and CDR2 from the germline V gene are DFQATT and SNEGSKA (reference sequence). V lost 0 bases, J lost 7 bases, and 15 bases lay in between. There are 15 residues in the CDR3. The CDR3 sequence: CSARDEPKEGEKLFF. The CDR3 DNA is TGCAGTGCTAGAGATGAACCGAAGGAAGGTGAAAAACTGTTTTTT.

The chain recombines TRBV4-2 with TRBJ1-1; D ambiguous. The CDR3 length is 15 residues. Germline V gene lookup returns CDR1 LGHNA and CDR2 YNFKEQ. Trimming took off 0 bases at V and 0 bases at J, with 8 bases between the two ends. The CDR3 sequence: CASSQDNPMNTEAFF. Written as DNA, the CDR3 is TGTGCCAGCAGCCAAGATAATCCCATGAACACTGAAGCTTTCTTT.

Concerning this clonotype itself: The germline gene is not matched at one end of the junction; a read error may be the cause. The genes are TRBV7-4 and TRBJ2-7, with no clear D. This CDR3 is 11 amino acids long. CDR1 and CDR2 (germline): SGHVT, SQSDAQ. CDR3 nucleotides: TGTACCAGCAGCGCTTCCTACGAGCAGTACTTC. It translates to CTSSASYEQYF.

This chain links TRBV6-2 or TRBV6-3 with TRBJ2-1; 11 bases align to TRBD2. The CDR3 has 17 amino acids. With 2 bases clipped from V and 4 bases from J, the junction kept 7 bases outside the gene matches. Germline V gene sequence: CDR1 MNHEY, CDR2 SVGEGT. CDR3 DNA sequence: TGTGCCAGCAGTTACGACCCACTAGCGGGGGAGTACAATGAGCAGTTCTTC. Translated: CASSYDPLAGEYNEQFF.

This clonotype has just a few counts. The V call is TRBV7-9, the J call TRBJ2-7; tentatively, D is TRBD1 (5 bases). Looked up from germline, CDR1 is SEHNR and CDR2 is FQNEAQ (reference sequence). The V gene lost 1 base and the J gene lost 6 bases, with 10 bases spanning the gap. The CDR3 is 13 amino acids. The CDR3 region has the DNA TGTGCCAGCAGCTTAGTAGGGGCTTTCGAGCAGTACGTC. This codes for CASSLVGAFEQYV.

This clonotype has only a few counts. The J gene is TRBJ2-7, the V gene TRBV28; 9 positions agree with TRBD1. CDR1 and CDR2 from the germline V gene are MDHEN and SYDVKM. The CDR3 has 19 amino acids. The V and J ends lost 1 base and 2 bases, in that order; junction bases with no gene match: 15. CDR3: CASSLSPFFGTGFTYEQYV. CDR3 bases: TGTGCCAGCAGTTTATCCCCATTTTTTGGGACAGGGTTCACCTACGAGCAGTACGTC.

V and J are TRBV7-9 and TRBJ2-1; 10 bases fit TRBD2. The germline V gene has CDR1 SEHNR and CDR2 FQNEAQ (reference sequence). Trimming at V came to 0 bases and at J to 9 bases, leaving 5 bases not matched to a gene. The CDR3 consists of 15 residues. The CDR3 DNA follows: TGTGCCAGCAGCTTAGCCGGGACTAGCGTTCTTGAGCAGTTCTTC. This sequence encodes CASSLAGTSVLEQFF. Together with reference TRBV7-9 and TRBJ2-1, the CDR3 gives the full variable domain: DTGVSQNPRHKITKRGQNVTFRCDPISEHNRLYWYRQTLGQGPEFLTYFQNEAQLEKSRLLSDRFSAERPKGSFSTLEIQRTEQGDSAMYLCASSLAGTSVLEQFFGPGTRLTVL.

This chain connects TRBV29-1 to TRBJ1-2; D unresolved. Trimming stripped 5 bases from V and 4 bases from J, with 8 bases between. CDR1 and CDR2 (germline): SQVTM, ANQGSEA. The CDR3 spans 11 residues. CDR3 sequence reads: CSVLGGYGYTF. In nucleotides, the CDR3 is TGCAGCGTTCTGGGCGGCTATGGCTACACCTTC.

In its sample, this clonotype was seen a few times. CDR3 protein: CASSFAQGIAEAFF. For the CDR3, the DNA is TGTGCCAGCAGTTTTGCACAGGGGATAGCTGAAGCTTTCTTT. The chain has TRBV12-3 or TRBV12-4 and TRBJ1-1; 7 bases are a match to TRBD1. The CDR3 spans 14 residues. The V and J ends lost 3 bases and 6 bases, in that order; junction bases with no gene match: 7.

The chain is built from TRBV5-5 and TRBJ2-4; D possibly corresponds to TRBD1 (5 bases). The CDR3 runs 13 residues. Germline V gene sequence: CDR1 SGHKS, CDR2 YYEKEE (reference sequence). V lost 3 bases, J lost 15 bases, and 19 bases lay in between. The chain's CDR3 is CASSSDSGSYWYF. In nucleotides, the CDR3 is TGTGCCAGCAGCTCAGATTCAGGGTCTTATTGGTACTTC.

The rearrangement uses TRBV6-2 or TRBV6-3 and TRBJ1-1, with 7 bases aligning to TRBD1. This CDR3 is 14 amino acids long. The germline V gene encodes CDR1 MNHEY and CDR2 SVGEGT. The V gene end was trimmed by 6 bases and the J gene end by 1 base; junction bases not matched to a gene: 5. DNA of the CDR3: TGTGCCAGCAGGCTCAACAGGGGGAACACTGAAGCTTTCTTT. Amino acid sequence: CASRLNRGNTEAFF.

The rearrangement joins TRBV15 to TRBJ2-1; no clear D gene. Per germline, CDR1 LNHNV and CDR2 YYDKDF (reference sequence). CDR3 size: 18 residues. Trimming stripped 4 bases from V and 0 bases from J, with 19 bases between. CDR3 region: CATSTHPASPFSYNEQFF. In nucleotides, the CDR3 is TGTGCCACCAGCACCCATCCGGCCAGCCCCTTCTCCTACAATGAGCAGTTCTTC.

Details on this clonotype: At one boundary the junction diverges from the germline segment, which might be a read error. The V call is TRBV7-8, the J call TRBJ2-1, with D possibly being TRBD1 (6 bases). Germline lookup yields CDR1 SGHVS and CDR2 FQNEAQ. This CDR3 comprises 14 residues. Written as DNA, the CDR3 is TGTGCCAACAGCTTAGGGGGATGGGGCAATGAGCAGTTCTTC. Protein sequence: CANSLGGWGNEQFF.

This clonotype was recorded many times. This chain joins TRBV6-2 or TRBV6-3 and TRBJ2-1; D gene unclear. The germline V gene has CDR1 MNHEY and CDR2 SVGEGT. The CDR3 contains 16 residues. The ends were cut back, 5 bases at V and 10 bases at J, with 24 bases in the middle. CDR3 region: CASSKATPGAIGEQFF. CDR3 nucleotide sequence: TGTGCCAGCAGTAAAGCGACACCGGGCGCAATAGGGGAGCAGTTCTTC.

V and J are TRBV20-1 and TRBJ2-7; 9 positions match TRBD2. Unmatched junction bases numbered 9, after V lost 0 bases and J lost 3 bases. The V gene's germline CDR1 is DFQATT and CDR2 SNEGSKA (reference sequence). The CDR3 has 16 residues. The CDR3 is CSARDRGGLAHYEQYF. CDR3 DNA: TGCAGTGCTAGAGATCGGGGGGGACTAGCACACTACGAGCAGTACTTC.

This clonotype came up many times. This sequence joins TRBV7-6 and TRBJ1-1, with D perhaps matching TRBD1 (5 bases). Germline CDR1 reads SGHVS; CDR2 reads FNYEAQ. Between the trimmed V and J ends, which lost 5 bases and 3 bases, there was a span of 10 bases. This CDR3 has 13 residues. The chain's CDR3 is CASSTGLYTEAFF. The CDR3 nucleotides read TGTGCCAGCAGCACGGGGCTTTACACTGAAGCTTTCTTT.

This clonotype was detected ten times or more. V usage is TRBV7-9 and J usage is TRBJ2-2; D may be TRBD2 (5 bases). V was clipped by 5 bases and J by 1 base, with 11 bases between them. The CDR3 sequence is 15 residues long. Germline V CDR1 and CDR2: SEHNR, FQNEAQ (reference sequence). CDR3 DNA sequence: TGTGCCAGCAGCCCCCCGGCGGGGAACACCGGGGAGCTGTTTTTT. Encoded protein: CASSPPAGNTGELFF.

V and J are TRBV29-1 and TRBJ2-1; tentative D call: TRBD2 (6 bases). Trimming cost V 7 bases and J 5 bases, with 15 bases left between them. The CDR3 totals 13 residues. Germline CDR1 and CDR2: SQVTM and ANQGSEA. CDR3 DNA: TGCAGCGCACGACTAGTGGGGAACAATGAGCAGTTCTTC. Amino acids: CSARLVGNNEQFF.

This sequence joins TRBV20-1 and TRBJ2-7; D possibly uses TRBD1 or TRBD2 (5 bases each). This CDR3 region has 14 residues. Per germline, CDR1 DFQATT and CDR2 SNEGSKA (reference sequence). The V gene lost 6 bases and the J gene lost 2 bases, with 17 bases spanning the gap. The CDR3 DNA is TGCAGTGCCCAGCGAGGGGTGACGACCTACGAGCAGTACTTC. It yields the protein CSAQRGVTTYEQYF.

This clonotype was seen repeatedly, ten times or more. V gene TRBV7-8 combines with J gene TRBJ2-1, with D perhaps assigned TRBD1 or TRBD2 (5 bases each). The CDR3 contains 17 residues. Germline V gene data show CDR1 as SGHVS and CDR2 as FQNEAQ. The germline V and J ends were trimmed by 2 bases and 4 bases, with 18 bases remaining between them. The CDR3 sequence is CASSLRWGGGRYNEQFF. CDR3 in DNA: TGTGCCAGCAGCTTACGATGGGGTGGGGGACGATACAATGAGCAGTTCTTC.

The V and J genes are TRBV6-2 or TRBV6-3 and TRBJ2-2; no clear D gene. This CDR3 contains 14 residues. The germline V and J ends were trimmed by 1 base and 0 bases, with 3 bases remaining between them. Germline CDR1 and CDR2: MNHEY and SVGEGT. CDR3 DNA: TGTGCCAGCAGTTACTGGTCGAACACCGGGGAGCTGTTTTTT. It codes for CASSYWSNTGELFF.

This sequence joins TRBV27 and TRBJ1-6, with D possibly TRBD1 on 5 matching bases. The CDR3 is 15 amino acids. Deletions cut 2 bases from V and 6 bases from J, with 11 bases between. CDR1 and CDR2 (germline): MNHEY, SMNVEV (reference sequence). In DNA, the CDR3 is TGTGCCAGCAGTTTAAGGGGCTGGGCTAATTCACCCCTCCACTTT. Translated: CASSLRGWANSPLHF.

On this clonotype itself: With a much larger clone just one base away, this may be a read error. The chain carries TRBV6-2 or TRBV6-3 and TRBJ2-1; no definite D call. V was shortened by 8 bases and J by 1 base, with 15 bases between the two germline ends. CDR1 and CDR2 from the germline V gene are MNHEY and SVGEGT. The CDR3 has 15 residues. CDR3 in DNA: TGTGCCAGCTGGCCCCCGTGGGATTCCTACAATGAGCAGTTCTTC. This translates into CASWPPWDSYNEQFF.

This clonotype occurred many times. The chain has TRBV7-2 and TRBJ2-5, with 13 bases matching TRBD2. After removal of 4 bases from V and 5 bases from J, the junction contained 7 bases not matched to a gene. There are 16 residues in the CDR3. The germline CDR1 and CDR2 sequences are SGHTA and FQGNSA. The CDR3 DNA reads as TGTGCCAGCAGCTACGGACTAGCGGGGGTAACGGAGACCCAGTACTTC. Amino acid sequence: CASSYGLAGVTETQYF.

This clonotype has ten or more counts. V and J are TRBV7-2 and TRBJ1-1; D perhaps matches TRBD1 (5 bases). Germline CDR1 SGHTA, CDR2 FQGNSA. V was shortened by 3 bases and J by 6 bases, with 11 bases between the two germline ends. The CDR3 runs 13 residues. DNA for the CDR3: TGTGCCAGCAGCTTTTGGGGAGGGGCTGAAGCTTTCTTT. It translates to CASSFWGGAEAFF.

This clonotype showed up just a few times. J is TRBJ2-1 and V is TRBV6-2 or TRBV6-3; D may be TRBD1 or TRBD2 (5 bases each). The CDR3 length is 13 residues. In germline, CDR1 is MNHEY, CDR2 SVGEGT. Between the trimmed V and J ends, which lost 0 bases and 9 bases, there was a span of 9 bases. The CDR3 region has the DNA TGTGCCAGCAGTTACTCGAAGGGGACTGAGCAGTTCTTC. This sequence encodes CASSYSKGTEQFF.

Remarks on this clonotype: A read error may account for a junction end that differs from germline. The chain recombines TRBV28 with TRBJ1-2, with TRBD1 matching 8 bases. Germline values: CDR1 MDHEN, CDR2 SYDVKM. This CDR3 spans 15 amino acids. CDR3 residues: CASSFRGLADYSYTF. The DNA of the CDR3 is TGTGCCAGCAGTTTCAGGGGGCTAGCGGACTATAGCTACACCTTC.

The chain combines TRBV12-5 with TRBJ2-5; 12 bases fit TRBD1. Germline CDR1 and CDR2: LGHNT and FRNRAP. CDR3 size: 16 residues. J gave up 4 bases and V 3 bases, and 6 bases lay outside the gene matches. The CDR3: CASGFSGTGGGETQYF. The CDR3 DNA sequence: TGTGCTAGTGGTTTTTCCGGGACAGGGGGCGGAGAGACCCAGTACTTC.

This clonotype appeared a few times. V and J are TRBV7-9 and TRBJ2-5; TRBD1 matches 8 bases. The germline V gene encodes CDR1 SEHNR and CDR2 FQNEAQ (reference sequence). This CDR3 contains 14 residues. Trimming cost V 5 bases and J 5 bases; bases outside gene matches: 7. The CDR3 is CASSRYNRGETQYF. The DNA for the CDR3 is TGTGCCAGCAGCCGTTACAACAGGGGGGAGACCCAGTACTTC. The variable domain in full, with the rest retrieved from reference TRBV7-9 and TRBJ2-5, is DTGVSQNPRHKITKRGQNVTFRCDPISEHNRLYWYRQTLGQGPEFLTYFQNEAQLEKSRLLSDRFSAERPKGSFSTLEIQRTEQGDSAMYLCASSRYNRGETQYFGPGTRLLVL.

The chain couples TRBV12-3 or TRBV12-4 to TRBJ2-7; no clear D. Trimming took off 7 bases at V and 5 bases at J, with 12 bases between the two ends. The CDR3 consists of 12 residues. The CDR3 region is CASTSMADEQYF. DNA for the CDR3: TGTGCCAGCACTAGTATGGCGGACGAGCAGTACTTC.

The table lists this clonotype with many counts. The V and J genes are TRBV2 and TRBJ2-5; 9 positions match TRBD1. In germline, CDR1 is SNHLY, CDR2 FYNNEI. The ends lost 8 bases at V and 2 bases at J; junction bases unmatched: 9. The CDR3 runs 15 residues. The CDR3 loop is CASPAGTGRQETQYF. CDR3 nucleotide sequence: TGTGCCAGCCCCGCAGGGACAGGGCGTCAAGAGACCCAGTACTTC.